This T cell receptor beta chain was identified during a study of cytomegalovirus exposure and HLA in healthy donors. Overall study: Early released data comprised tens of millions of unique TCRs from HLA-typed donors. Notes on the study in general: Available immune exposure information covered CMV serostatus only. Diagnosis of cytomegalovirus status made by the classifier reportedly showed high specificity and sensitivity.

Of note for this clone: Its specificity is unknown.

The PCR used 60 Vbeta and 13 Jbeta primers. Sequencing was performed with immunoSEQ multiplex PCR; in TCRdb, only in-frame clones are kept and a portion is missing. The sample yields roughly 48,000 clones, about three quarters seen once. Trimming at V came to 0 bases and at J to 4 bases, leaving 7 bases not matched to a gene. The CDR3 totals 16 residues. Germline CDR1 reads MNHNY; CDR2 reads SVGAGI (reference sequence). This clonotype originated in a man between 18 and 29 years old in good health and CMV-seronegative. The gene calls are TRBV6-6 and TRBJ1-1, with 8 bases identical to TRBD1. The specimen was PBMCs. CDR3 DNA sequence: TGTGCCAGCAGTTACTCGACTGGACAGGGTCCCACTGAAGCTTTCTTT. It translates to CASSYSTGQGPTEAFF.